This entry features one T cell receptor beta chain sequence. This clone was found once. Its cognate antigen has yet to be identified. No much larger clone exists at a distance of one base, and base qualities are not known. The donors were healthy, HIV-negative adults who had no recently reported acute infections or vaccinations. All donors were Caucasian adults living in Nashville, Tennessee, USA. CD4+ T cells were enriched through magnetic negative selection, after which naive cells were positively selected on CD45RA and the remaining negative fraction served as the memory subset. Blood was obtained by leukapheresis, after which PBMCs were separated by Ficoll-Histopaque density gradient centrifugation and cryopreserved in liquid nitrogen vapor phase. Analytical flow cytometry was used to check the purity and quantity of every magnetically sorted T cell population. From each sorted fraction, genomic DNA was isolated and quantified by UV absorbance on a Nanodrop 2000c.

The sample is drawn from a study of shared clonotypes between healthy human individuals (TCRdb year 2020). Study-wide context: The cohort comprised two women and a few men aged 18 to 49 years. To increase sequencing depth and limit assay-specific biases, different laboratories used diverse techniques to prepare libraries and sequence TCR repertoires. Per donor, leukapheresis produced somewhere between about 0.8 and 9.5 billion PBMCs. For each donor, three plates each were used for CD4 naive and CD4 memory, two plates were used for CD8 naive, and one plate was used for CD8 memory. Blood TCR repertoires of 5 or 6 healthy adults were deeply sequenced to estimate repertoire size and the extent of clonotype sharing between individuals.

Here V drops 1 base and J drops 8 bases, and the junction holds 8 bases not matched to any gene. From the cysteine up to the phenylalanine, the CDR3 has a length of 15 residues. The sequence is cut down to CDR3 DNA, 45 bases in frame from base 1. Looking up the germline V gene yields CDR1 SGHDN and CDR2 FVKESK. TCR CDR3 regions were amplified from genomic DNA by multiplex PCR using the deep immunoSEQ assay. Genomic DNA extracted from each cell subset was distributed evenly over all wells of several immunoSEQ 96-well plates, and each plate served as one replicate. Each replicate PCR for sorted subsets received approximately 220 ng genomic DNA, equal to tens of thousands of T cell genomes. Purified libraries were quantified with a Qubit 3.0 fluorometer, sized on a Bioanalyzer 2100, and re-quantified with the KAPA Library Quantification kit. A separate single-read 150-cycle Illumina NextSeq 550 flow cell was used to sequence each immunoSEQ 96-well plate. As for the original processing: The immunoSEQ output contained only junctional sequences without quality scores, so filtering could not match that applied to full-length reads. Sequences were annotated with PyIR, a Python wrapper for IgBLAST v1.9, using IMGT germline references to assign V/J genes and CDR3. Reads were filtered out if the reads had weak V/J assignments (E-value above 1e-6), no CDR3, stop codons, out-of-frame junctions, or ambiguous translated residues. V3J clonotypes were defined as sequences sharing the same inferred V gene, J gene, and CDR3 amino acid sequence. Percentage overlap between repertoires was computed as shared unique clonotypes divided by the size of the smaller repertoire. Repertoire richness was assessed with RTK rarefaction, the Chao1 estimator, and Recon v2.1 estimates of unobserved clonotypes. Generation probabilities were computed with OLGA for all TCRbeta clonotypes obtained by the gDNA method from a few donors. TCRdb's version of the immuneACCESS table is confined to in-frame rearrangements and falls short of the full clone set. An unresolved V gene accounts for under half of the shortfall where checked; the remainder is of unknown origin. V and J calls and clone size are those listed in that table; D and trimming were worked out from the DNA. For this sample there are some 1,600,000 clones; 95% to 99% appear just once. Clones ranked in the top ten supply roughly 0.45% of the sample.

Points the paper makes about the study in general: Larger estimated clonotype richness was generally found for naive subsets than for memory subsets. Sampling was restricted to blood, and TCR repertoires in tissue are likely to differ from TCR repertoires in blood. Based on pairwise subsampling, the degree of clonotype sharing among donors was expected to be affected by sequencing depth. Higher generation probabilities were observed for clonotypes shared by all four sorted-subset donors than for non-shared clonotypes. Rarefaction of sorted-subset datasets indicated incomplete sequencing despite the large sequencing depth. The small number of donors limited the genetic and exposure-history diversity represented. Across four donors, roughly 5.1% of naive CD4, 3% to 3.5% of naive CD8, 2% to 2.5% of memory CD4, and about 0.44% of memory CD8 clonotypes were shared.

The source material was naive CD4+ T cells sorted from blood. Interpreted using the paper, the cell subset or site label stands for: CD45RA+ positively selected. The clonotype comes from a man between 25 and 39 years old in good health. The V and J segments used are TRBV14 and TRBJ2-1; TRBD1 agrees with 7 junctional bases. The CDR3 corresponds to CASSQAPGQSHEQFF. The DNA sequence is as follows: TGTGCCAGCAGCCAAGCTCCGGGACAGTCTCATGAGCAGTTCTTC.